A selection of T cell receptor beta chains follows, all from one sample in a study of cytomegalovirus exposure and HLA in healthy donors. Sequenced by immunoSEQ multiplex PCR; TCRdb stores in-frame clones only, minus some. Here the sample spans about 160,000 clones, 88% being singletons. The material sequenced was PBMCs. The receptors stem from a man aged 18 to 29 in good health and CMV-seronegative. The CDR3 runs from the conserved cysteine through the conserved F or W. A D gene is named only where the DNA matches it firmly. A row's size may be missing; if present it is once, few, many or a size class.

>NA|TRBJ1-1|TRBV10-2|TRBD1
CASREDRVPAFF
TGCGCCAGCAGGGAAGACAGGGTCCCAGCTTTCTTT
>NA|TRBJ2-7|TRBV27|NA
CASRRTRDEQYF
TGTGCCAGCAGAAGGACGAGGGACGAGCAGTACTTC
>NA|TRBJ2-7|TRBV29-1|NA
CSVRVSSYEQYF
TGCAGCGTTCGAGTTAGCTCCTACGAGCAGTACTTC
>NA|TRBJ2-1|TRBV6-1|NA
CASSERQRPYNEQFF
TGTGCCAGCAGTGAAAGGCAGCGCCCGTACAATGAGCAGTTCTTC
>NA|TRBJ2-3|TRBV27|NA
CASSLVGTDTQYF
TGTGCCAGTTCCCTAGTGGGCACAGATACGCAGTATTTT
>NA|TRBJ1-2|TRBV18|NA
CASSPLRGDYGYTF
TGTGCCAGCTCACCACTGCGGGGGGACTATGGCTACACCTTC
>NA|TRBJ1-2|TRBV13|TRBD1
CASSLSTGGRSGYTF
TGTGCCAGCAGCCTATCAACAGGGGGCCGCAGTGGCTACACCTTC
>NA|TRBJ1-5|TRBV10-3|TRBD1
CAISRDRGQNQPQHF
TGTGCCATCAGCCGGGACAGGGGTCAAAATCAGCCCCAGCATTTT
>NA|TRBJ2-1|TRBV4-2|TRBD2
CASSQLPLAGGPSEQFF
TGTGCCAGCAGCCAATTGCCCCTAGCGGGAGGGCCAAGTGAGCAGTTCTTC
>NA|TRBJ2-7|TRBV25-1|NA
CASSESQPKADPYEQYF
TGTGCCAGCAGTGAATCCCAGCCTAAAGCGGATCCCTACGAGCAGTACTTC
>NA|TRBJ1-2|TRBV11-2|TRBD1
CASRRTGANYGYTF
TGTGCCAGCAGAAGAACAGGGGCTAACTATGGCTACACCTTC
>few|TRBJ2-1|TRBV13|NA
CASLGTGGAFRNEQFF
TGTGCCAGTCTAGGTACTGGCGGCGCCTTTCGGAATGAGCAGTTCTTC
>NA|TRBJ1-2|TRBV7-8|TRBD1
CASSPKIPGTGYGYGYTF
TGTGCCAGCAGCCCCAAGATCCCCGGGACAGGGTATGGATATGGCTACACCTTC
>few|TRBJ1-5|TRBV19|NA
CASSSLSRVGVSQHF
TGTGCCAGTAGTTCCCTCTCGAGAGTCGGGGTGTCCCAGCATTTT
>NA|TRBJ2-1|TRBV27|TRBD2
CASSLGRWRGDYNEQFF
TGTGCCAGCAGTTTAGGACGGTGGCGGGGGGACTACAATGAGCAGTTCTTC
>NA|TRBJ2-2|TRBV4-2|TRBD1
CASSQRTGGPNTGELFF
TGTGCCAGCAGCCAAAGAACAGGGGGGCCGAACACCGGGGAGCTGTTTTTT
>NA|TRBJ1-2|TRBV7-9|TRBD1
CASSGGQGSHGYTF
TGTGCCAGCAGCGGCGGACAGGGCTCTCATGGCTACACCTTC
>few|TRBJ2-7|TRBV19|TRBD1
CASSIYRGPLYEQYF
TGTGCCAGTAGTATATACAGGGGGCCCCTCTACGAGCAGTACTTC
>NA|TRBJ2-5|TRBV5-1|NA
CASSLGGRTRETQYF
TGCGCCAGCAGCTTGGGAGGTCGCACCCGGGAGACCCAGTACTTC
>NA|TRBJ1-6|TRBV4-1|NA
CASSQGIRRSSYNSPLHF
TGCGCCAGCAGCCAAGGTATCCGAAGGAGCTCCTATAATTCACCCCTCCACTTT
>once|TRBJ2-1|TRBV11-2|TRBD2
CASSLSGRSDNEQFF
TGTGCCAGCAGCTTGAGCGGGAGGTCAGACAATGAGCAGTTCTTC
>once|TRBJ2-5|TRBV4-2|TRBD2
CASSQGLAGGETQYF
TGTGCCAGCAGCCAAGGACTAGCGGGAGGAGAGACCCAGTACTTC
>NA|TRBJ2-7|TRBV27|TRBD2
CASRAGVPPYEQYF
TGTGCCAGCAGAGCGGGAGTCCCCCCCTACGAGCAGTACTTC
>NA|TRBJ1-5|TRBV28|TRBD1
CASSGGFNQPQHF
TGTGCCAGCTCAGGGGGATTCAATCAGCCCCAGCATTTT
>NA|TRBJ1-5|TRBV19|TRBD1
CASSWRTGSNQPQHF
TGTGCCAGTAGTTGGCGGACAGGGAGCAATCAGCCCCAGCATTTT
>NA|TRBJ2-5|TRBV7-2|TRBD2
CASSFTPIRGGETQYF
TGTGCCAGCAGCTTCACCCCCATCCGGGGAGGGGAGACCCAGTACTTC
>NA|TRBJ1-5|TRBV7-9|NA
CASSPLTGNQPQHF
TGTGCCAGCAGCCCCTTAACAGGCAATCAGCCCCAGCATTTT
>NA|TRBJ2-1|TRBV5-1|NA
CASSLGLARYNEQFF
TGCGCCAGCAGCTTGGGTCTAGCGCGATACAATGAGCAGTTCTTC
>NA|TRBJ1-5|TRBV5-5|TRBD1
CASSLQGVNQPQHF
TGTGCCAGCAGCTTACAGGGGGTCAATCAGCCCCAGCATTTT
>NA|TRBJ1-1|TRBV29-1|NA
CSVSGGEAFF
TGCAGCGTTTCGGGCGGGGAAGCTTTCTTT
>few|TRBJ1-1|TRBV15|NA
CATSEGDRPNTEAFF
TGTGCCACCAGCGAGGGAGACAGGCCGAACACTGAAGCTTTCTTT
>NA|TRBJ1-2|TRBV6-1|NA
CASSEGLGADYGYTF
TGTGCCAGCAGTGAAGGTCTGGGTGCGGACTATGGCTACACCTTC
>NA|TRBJ1-5|TRBV7-2|TRBD1
CASSPRQGSNQPQHF
TGTGCCAGCAGCCCTAGACAGGGGAGCAATCAGCCCCAGCATTTT
>few|TRBJ1-2|TRBV7-9|TRBD1
CASSLTGATAHYGYTF
TGTGCCAGCAGTCTGACAGGGGCCACGGCACACTATGGCTACACCTTC
>NA|TRBJ2-1|TRBV11-2|TRBD2
CASSRELAGNYNEQFF
TGTGCCAGCAGCCGGGAACTAGCGGGGAACTACAATGAGCAGTTCTTC
>NA|TRBJ1-4|TRBV6-5|NA
CASSQGMVSEKLFF
TGTGCCAGCAGCCAGGGGATGGTCAGTGAAAAACTGTTTTTT
>NA|TRBJ2-5|TRBV4-1|NA
CASSQRALDRRGTQYF
TGCGCCAGCAGCCAAAGAGCCCTGGACCGCCGGGGAACCCAGTACTTC
>once|TRBJ2-5|TRBV10-3|TRBD1
CAIRGGTGSEETQYF
TGTGCCATCAGGGGGGGGACAGGGTCCGAAGAGACCCAGTACTTC
>NA|TRBJ2-1|TRBV7-9|TRBD2
CASSLILRPAGPNEQFF
TGTGCCAGCAGCTTGATACTGAGGCCAGCGGGACCCAATGAGCAGTTCTTC
>NA|TRBJ2-7|TRBV18|TRBD1
CASSLGTGYSYEQYF
TGTGCCAGCTCACTGGGGACAGGGTACTCCTACGAGCAGTACTTC
>NA|TRBJ2-2|TRBV10-2|TRBD2
CASSRTSDNTGELFF
TGCGCCAGCAGTCGAACTAGCGATAACACCGGGGAGCTGTTTTTT
>NA|TRBJ2-3|TRBV7-9|NA
CASSLLGDTQYF
TGTGCCAGCAGTTTACTAGGAGATACGCAGTATTTT
>NA|TRBJ1-1|TRBV19|TRBD1
CASSTGTGKAFF
TGTGCCAGTAGTACGGGGACAGGGAAGGCTTTCTTT
>NA|TRBJ2-1|TRBV4-3|TRBD2
CASSHRLAGGSYNEQFF
TGCGCCAGCAGCCACCGATTAGCGGGAGGGTCCTACAATGAGCAGTTCTTC
>once|TRBJ2-2|TRBV16|NA
CASSQAEAGELFF
TGTGCCAGCAGCCAAGCGGAGGCCGGGGAGCTGTTTTTT
>NA|TRBJ2-1|TRBV6-4|NA
CASSDSGWEEQFF
TGTGCCAGCAGTGACTCTGGCTGGGAGGAGCAGTTCTTC
>few|TRBJ1-1|TRBV4-1|NA
CASSQLPGTEAFF
TGCGCCAGCAGCCAGCTCCCCGGGACAGAAGCTTTCTTT
>NA|TRBJ1-2|TRBV16|NA
CASSQSKSGNYGYTF
TGTGCCAGCAGCCAATCGAAGTCGGGGAACTATGGCTACACCTTC
>NA|TRBJ1-5|TRBV7-2|TRBD1
CASSPRTGSQPQHF
TGTGCCAGCAGCCCAAGGACAGGGAGTCAGCCCCAGCATTTT
>NA|TRBJ2-4|TRBV27|NA
CASSSLGGGQNIQYF
TGTGCCAGCAGTTCGCTCGGAGGGGGCCAAAACATTCAGTACTTC
>NA|TRBJ2-5|TRBV15|NA
CATTRGGQLTQETQYF
TGTGCCACCACCAGGGGGGGACAGCTAACTCAAGAGACCCAGTACTTC